A single sample gave rise to the 2 T cell receptor beta chains below, sequenced in a study of T cells after yellow fever vaccination. From the 5' RACE reads, TCRdb called clonotypes with MiXCR, one entry per CDR3 protein. The data contain about 320,000 distinct CDR3 sequences, roughly 10% of them seen just once; the ten biggest clones take up under 4%. The material was CD4+ T cells sorted from PBMCs, obtained 45 days after the yellow fever booster vaccination. The source of these receptors is a man in his late teens or twenties who received the YFV17D yellow fever vaccine.

The sample holds a few counts of this clonotype. The chain employs TRBV4-2 and TRBJ2-7, with 7 bases aligning to TRBD1. The trim removed 1 base at V and 2 bases at J, leaving 5 bases unmatched. This CDR3 region has 15 residues. Germline V CDR1 and CDR2: LGHNA, YNFKEQ. The CDR3: CASSQGQGFPYEQYF. The CDR3 DNA sequence: TGTGCCAGCAGCCAAGGACAGGGTTTCCCCTACGAGCAGTACTTC.

The CDR3, as DNA: TGCGCCAGCAGCCAAGGAGCACAGGGAACAGATACGCAGTATTTT. Its protein product is CASSQGAQGTDTQYF. V and J are TRBV4-3 and TRBJ2-3; tentative D call: TRBD1 (6 bases). V dropped 1 base and J dropped 3 bases, with 11 bases sitting between them. The CDR3 is made up of 15 amino acids. From germline, CDR1 is LGHNA and CDR2 YSLEER.